Listed here are 19 T cell receptor beta chains from one sample, sequenced in a study of T cells in Graves' hyperthyroidism and ophthalmopathy. Amplified regions were TCR beta CDR3 sequences from RNA transcripts. TCR CDR3 regions were first amplified by RT-PCR with HTBI primers. TCRdb processed the multiplex PCR reads anew with MiXCR; each CDR3 protein has one entry. The sample holds nearly 600,000 distinct CDR3 sequences, around 14% seen once. Material for sequencing was blood. The receptors shown here come from a woman between 18 and 29 years old with Graves' ophthalmopathy.

There are many counts of this clonotype. The V call is TRBV3-1, the J call TRBJ2-1; D ambiguous. This CDR3 region has 16 residues. Germline values: CDR1 LGHDT, CDR2 YNNKEL (reference sequence). Trimming took 2 bases from V and 4 from J, leaving 15 bases between them. The CDR3, as DNA: TGTGCCAGCAGCCAACGCCACACTGGAATGTACAATGAGCAGTTCTTC. Encoded protein: CASSQRHTGMYNEQFF.

The sample holds many counts of this clonotype. This sequence joins TRBV3-1 and TRBJ2-7, with D uncertain. Trimming removed 2 bases from V and 6 bases from J, with 14 bases in between. This CDR3 contains 14 residues. Germline CDR1 reads LGHDT; CDR2 reads YNNKEL (reference sequence). CDR3 loop: CASSQQVDSSEQYF. The CDR3 DNA follows: TGTGCCAGCAGCCAACAGGTGGATAGCTCCGAGCAGTACTTC.

Worth noting for this clonotype: This may stem from a read error, because a much larger clone lies one nucleotide away. The chain employs TRBV5-1 and TRBJ1-1; D call uncertain. Germline loops: CDR1 SGHRS, CDR2 YFSETQ. CDR3 length: 13 amino acids. For the CDR3, the DNA is TGCGCCGGCAGCTTTACCTCGAACACTGAAGCTTTCTTT. Its protein product is CAGSFTSNTEAFF.

This clonotype has a handful of counts. This sequence joins TRBV29-1 and TRBJ1-2; D not resolved. Trimming removed 7 bases from V and 8 bases from J, with 29 bases in between. From germline, CDR1 is SQVTM and CDR2 ANQGSEA. The length of the CDR3 is 16 residues. CDR3 sequence (DNA): TGCAGCGCCATAAACACTGATCTCGTACCTTCCCAAGGCTACACCTTC. Translated: CSAINTDLVPSQGYTF. Looking up the rest from reference TRBV29-1 and TRBJ1-2 gives the full variable domain: SAVISQKPSRDICQRGTSLTIQCQVDSQVTMMFWYRQQPGQSLTLIATANQGSEATYESGFVIDKFPISRPNLTFSTLTVSNMSPEDSSIYLCSAINTDLVPSQGYTFGSGTRLTVV.

As concerns this clonotype: A read error may be the cause here, since a much bigger clone is one base away. Since the CDR3 does not end with the conserved phenylalanine or tryptophan, this likely comes from a read error. The J gene is TRBJ2-2, the V gene TRBV2; D remains unclear. Germline V gives CDR1 SNHLY, CDR2 FYNNEI. This CDR3 has 13 amino acids. V lost 4 bases to trimming and J lost 4 bases, with 7 bases between them. CDR3 DNA sequence: TGTGCCAGCAGTGGCGTGGCCACCGGGGAGCTGTTTCTT. It specifies CASSGVATGELFL.

This clonotype came up many times. The CDR3 coding sequence is TGTGCCTGGAGTGAACTGCCCTCGGGCACTGAAGCTTTCTTT. The encoded protein is CAWSELPSGTEAFF. The chain couples TRBV30 to TRBJ1-1; D is uncertain. The germline CDR1 and CDR2 sequences are GTSNPN and SVGIG (reference sequence). V lost 1 base to trimming and J lost 4 bases, with 13 bases between them. There are 14 residues in the CDR3.

This chain connects TRBV27 to TRBJ2-2; 7 bases are shared with TRBD1. Germline V gene sequence: CDR1 MNHEY, CDR2 SMNVEV (reference sequence). The CDR3 has 15 residues. With V trimmed by 4 bases and J by 8 bases, 10 bases remained unmatched. The CDR3 region is CASSSPITGAGELFF. The CDR3 nucleotides are TGTGCCAGCAGTTCCCCCATAACAGGGGCTGGGGAGCTGTTTTTT.

This clonotype was found many times. This chain links TRBV30 with TRBJ1-1, with D perhaps matching TRBD1 (5 bases). This CDR3 has 12 amino acids. V was trimmed by 5 bases and J by 5 bases, leaving 12 bases between them. From germline, CDR1 is GTSNPN and CDR2 SVGIG (reference sequence). This CDR3 reads CAWGHPGTEAFF. Written as DNA, the CDR3 is TGTGCCTGGGGACATCCGGGGACTGAAGCTTTCTTT.

V gene TRBV9 combines with J gene TRBJ1-1, with 9 bases aligning to TRBD1. V was pared by 5 bases and J by 3 bases, with 2 bases of the junction left unmatched. Germline lookup yields CDR1 SGDLS and CDR2 YYNGEE. The CDR3 consists of 13 residues. The CDR3 DNA is TGTGCCAGCAGGGGACAGGGTCACACTGAAGCTTTCTTT. Translated, it gives CASRGQGHTEAFF.

This clonotype was observed a handful of times. The chain recombines TRBV7-3 with TRBJ2-1, with TRBD1 identical over 8 bases. The CDR3 contains 13 residues. Trimming at V came to 4 bases and at J to 8 bases, leaving 4 bases not matched to a gene. The germline V gene has CDR1 SGHTA and CDR2 FQGTGA. The CDR3, as DNA: TGTGCCAGCAGCTGGGGGACAGGTGATGAGCAGTTCTTC. Its protein product is CASSWGTGDEQFF.

In this sample, this clonotype turned up many times. The CDR3 bases are TGTGCCAGCAGCCTTGGAGACAGGGGGCGTCGGGAGCAGTACTTC. This sequence encodes CASSLGDRGRREQYF. J is TRBJ2-7 and V is TRBV7-9, with 10 bases aligning to TRBD1. The germline V gene encodes CDR1 SEHNR and CDR2 FQNEAQ (reference sequence). There are 15 residues in the CDR3. V dropped 5 bases and J dropped 7; count of bases not matched to a gene: 11.

Written as DNA, the CDR3 is TGTGCCAGCATCCCGGGAGGGGGCTGGGGCTACACCTTC. This codes for CASIPGGGWGYTF. The J gene is TRBJ1-2, the V gene TRBV28; 7 positions match TRBD1. The CDR3 consists of 13 residues. CDR1 and CDR2 from the germline V gene are MDHEN and SYDVKM. The ends lost 7 bases at V and 8 bases at J; junction bases unmatched: 10.

The chain is built from TRBV30 and TRBJ2-7; perhaps TRBD2 as D (7 bases). V was clipped by 1 base and J by 3 bases, with 10 bases between them. The germline gives CDR1 GTSNPN, CDR2 SVGIG (reference sequence). CDR3 size: 13 residues. CDR3 protein: CAWSAGGSYEQYF. The CDR3, as DNA: TGTGCCTGGAGTGCGGGGGGCAGCTACGAGCAGTACTTC.

This clonotype was seen repeatedly, ten times or more. The V gene is TRBV7-9, the J gene TRBJ1-1, with D possibly TRBD1 on 6 matching bases. Trimming took off 1 base at V and 0 bases at J, with 12 bases between the two ends. Germline V lookup: CDR1 SEHNR, CDR2 FQNEAQ (reference sequence). There are 16 residues in the CDR3. CDR3 in amino acids: CASSLGWQGLNTEAFF. The CDR3 DNA sequence: TGTGCCAGCAGCTTAGGTTGGCAGGGGCTGAACACTGAAGCTTTCTTT.

This clonotype was observed at least ten times. This chain uses TRBV29-1 with TRBJ2-7; 11 bases match TRBD2. The germline gives CDR1 SQVTM, CDR2 ANQGSEA. V shed 6 bases, J shed 7 bases, and the junction held 11 bases outside the gene matches. This CDR3 contains 14 residues. Here the CDR3 reads CSVSLAGGPGEQYF. The CDR3 DNA sequence: TGCAGCGTCTCATTAGCGGGAGGGCCAGGGGAGCAGTACTTC.

A few counts support this clonotype. The rearrangement joins TRBV12-3 or TRBV12-4 to TRBJ1-1, with 7 bases identical to TRBD1. The CDR3 covers 15 residues. Losses at the gene ends were 6 bases for V and 5 bases for J; bases not matched to a gene: 12. The CDR3 loop reads CASSLAEGAVTEAFF. Here the CDR3 DNA reads TGTGCCAGCAGCCTAGCGGAGGGGGCCGTGACTGAAGCTTTCTTT.

This clonotype was picked up many times. This chain joins TRBV6-1 and TRBJ2-5; D tentatively reads TRBD1 or TRBD2 (5 bases each). Per germline, CDR1 MNHNS and CDR2 SASEGT. The CDR3 has 12 amino acids. The V and J ends lost 9 bases and 1 base respectively, with 9 bases between them. CDR3 in DNA: TGTGCCAGTCGGGACCCCCAAGAGACCCAGTACTTC. Translation: CASRDPQETQYF.

This clonotype was picked up many times. This chain connects TRBV12-3 or TRBV12-4 to TRBJ2-7; 8 bases are a match to TRBD2. With 0 bases clipped from V and 4 bases from J, the junction kept 20 bases outside the gene matches. The CDR3 contains 20 residues. As DNA, the CDR3 is TGTGCCAGCAGTTTAGCGCCGGACTTCTACAGCGGGAGTTTCAGTTACGAGCAGTACTTC. Amino acid sequence: CASSLAPDFYSGSFSYEQYF.

A remark on this clonotype: This may stem from a read error, because a much larger clone lies one nucleotide away. The CDR3 region has the DNA TGTGCCTGGAGTGTACGGGGACACGGGGAAGCTTTCTTT. It is translated as CAWSVRGHGEAFF. The rearrangement joins TRBV30 to TRBJ1-1; D is possibly TRBD1 (6 bases). From germline, CDR1 is GTSNPN and CDR2 SVGIG (reference sequence). The CDR3 covers 13 residues. Deletions cut 0 bases from V and 8 bases from J, with 13 bases between.